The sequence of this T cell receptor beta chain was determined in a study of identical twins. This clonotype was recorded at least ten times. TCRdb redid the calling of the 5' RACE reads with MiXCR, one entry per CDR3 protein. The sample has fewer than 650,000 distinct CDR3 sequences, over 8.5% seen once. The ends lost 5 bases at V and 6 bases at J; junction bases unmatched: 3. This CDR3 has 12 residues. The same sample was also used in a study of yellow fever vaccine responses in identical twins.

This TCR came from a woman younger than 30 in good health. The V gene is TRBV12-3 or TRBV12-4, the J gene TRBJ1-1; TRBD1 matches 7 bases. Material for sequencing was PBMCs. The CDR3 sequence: CASSQGGPEAFF. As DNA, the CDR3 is TGTGCCAGCAGTCAGGGGGGGCCTGAAGCTTTCTTT.